The clone carrying this T cell receptor beta chain has a handful of counts. Its target is unknown. This CDR3 is 12 amino acids long. Trimming pared 5 bases from V and 3 bases from J, leaving 8 bases between. Germline V gene data show CDR1 as SGHTA and CDR2 as FQGNSA. These data come from a study of shared clonotypes between healthy human individuals. Whole-study results and caveats: It was only blood that was sampled, and tissue repertoires likely differ.

An assay was performed, and its level was deep. Sequencing used immunoSEQ multiplex PCR; TCRdb keeps in-frame clones, though not all of them. The data contain some 2.1 million clones, 90% to 95% of them singletons. In the naive CD8 group, cells lacked CD45RO and were positively selected for CCR7, so terminally differentiated effector memory CD45RA+ cells were left out. The sample taken for sequencing was naive CD8+ T cells from PBMCs. The J gene is TRBJ2-7, the V gene TRBV7-2; no clear D gene. This sequence originates from a man younger than 35 in good health. Some clones in this sample may be carry-over from other donors' samples. The CDR3 spells CASSPYYYEQYF. As DNA, the CDR3 is TGTGCCAGCAGCCCCTACTACTACGAGCAGTACTTC.